This TCR beta chain was retrieved from a study of blood T cell repertoires in COVID-19. Study-wide context: Italy, Spain and the United States were the sources of the convalescent and acute COVID-19 samples. PBMCs, B-cell-depleted T cells, or T cells provided the cDNA or gDNA that made up the material.

All enrollees were roughly 18 to 89 years old and from fewer than 30 US areas. This table comes from immunoSEQ multiplex PCR, and its TCRdb copy is limited to in-frame clones, with some not included. The sample has approximately 190,000 clones, less than 90% seen once. The CDR3 contains 14 residues. The germline V gene has CDR1 LGHDT and CDR2 YNNKEL (reference sequence). V was pared by 5 bases and J by 2 bases, with 9 bases between. The chain joins TRBV3-1 (or the pseudogene TRBV3-2) to TRBJ1-4, with a possible D match to TRBD1 (6 bases). Sequencing was done on a sample of PBMCs or T cells enriched from blood (not recorded which). The TCR comes from a woman under 40 who had been exposed to COVID-19. The CDR3 here is CASSSGVTNEKLFF. CDR3 nucleotides: TGTGCCAGCAGCTCAGGGGTCACTAATGAAAAACTGTTTTTT.